Below are 3 T cell receptor beta chains sequenced from a single sample in a study of blood T cell repertoires in COVID-19. Clones were sequenced by immunoSEQ multiplex PCR, and TCRdb holds only the in-frame ones, with some missing. The repertoire holds about 140,000 clones, with about three quarters as singletons. The sample consisted of peripheral blood. The receptors here all came from a woman in her sixties with acute or convalescent COVID-19.

The chain carries TRBV28 and TRBJ1-5; D is perhaps TRBD1 (5 bases). The CDR3 totals 14 residues. Trimming shortened V by 4 bases and J by 1 base, and 8 bases separated the two germline ends. CDR1 and CDR2 from the germline V gene are MDHEN and SYDVKM. The CDR3 sequence is CASSWQGSNQPQHF. CDR3 DNA sequence: TGTGCCAGCAGTTGGCAGGGAAGCAATCAGCCCCAGCATTTT.

The chain uses TRBV11-1 and TRBJ2-1, with 7 nucleotides matching TRBD2. The germline V gene encodes CDR1 SGHAT and CDR2 FQDESV (reference sequence). The CDR3 is made up of 14 amino acids. The V segment lost 5 bases and the J segment 6 bases; nucleotides outside the gene matches: 7. The CDR3 is CASSPPGLPNEQFF. The CDR3 nucleotides read TGTGCCAGCAGCCCTCCGGGACTACCCAATGAGCAGTTCTTC.

This clone was recorded a few times. The V gene is TRBV6-1, the J gene TRBJ1-1; D unclear. This CDR3 spans 13 amino acids. V was pared by 3 bases and J by 4 bases, with 9 bases between. CDR1 and CDR2 from the germline V gene are MNHNS and SASEGT. The CDR3 DNA follows: TGTGCCAGCAGTGAGCCTCTTAGCACTGAAGCTTTCTTT. The encoded protein is CASSEPLSTEAFF.